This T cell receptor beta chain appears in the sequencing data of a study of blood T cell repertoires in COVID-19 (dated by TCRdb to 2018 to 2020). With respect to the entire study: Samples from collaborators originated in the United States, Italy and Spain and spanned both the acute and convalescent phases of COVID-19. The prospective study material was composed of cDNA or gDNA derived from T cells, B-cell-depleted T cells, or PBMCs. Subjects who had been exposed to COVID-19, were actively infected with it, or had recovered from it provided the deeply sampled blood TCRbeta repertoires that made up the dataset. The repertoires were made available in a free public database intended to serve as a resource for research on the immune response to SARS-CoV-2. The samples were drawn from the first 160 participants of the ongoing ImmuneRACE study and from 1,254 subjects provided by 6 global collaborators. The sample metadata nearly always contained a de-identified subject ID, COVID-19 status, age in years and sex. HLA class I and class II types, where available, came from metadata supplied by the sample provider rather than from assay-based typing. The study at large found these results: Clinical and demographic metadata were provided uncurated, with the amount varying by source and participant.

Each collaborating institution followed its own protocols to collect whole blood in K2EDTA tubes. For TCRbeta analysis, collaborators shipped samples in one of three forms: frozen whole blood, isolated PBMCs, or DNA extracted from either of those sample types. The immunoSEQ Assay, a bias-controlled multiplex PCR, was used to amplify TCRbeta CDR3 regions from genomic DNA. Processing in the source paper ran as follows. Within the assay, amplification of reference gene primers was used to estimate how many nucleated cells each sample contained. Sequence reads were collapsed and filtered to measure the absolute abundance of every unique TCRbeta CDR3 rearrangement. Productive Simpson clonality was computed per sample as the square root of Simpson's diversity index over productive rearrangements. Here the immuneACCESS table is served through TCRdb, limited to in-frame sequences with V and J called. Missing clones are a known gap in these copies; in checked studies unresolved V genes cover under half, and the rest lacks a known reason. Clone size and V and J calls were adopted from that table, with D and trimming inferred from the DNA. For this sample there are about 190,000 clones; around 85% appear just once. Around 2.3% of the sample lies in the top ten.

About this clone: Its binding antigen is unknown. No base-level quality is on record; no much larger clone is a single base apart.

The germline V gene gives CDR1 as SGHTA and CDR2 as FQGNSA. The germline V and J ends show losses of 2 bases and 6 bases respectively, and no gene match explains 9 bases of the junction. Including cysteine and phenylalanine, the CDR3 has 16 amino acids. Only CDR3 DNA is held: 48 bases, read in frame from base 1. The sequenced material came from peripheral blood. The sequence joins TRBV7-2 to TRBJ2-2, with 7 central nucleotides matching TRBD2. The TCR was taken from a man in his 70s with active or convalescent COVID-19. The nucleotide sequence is TGTGCCAGCAGCTTAAGATTGCGGGAGAGTTCCGGGGAGCTGTTTTTT. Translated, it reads CASSLRLRESSGELFF.